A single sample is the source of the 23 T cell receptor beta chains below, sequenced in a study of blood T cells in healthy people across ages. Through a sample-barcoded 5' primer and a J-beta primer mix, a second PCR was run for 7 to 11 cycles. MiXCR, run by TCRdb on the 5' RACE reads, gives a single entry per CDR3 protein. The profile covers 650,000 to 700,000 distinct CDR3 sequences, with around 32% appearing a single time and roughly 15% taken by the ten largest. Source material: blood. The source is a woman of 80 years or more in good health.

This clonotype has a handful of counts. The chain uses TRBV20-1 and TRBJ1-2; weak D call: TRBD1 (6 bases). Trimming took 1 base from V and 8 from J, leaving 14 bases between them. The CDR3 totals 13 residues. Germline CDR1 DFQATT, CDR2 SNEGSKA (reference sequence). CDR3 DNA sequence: TGCAGTGCTAGAGGGGGGCCCCTAAGGGGCTACACCTTC. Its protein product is CSARGGPLRGYTF.

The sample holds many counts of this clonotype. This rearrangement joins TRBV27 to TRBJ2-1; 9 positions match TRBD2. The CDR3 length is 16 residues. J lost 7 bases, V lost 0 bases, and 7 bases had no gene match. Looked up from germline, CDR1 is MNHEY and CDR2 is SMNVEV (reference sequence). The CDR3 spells CASSLSGAGGLNEQFF. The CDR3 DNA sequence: TGTGCCAGCAGTTTATCTGGGGCGGGGGGGCTAAATGAGCAGTTCTTC.

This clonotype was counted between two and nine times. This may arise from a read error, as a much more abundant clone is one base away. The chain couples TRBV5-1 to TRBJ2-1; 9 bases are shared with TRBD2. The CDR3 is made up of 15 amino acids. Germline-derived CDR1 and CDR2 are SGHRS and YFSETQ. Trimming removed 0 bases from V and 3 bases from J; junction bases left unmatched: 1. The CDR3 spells CASSLASGVYNEQFF. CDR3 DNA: TGCGCCAGCAGCTTGGCTAGCGGGGTCTACAATGAGCAGTTCTTC. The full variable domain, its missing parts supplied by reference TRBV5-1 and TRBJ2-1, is KAGVTQTPRYLIKTRGQQVTLSCSPISGHRSVSWYQQTPGQGLQFLFEYFSETQRNKGNFPGRFSGRQFSNSRSEMNVSTLELGDSALYLCASSLASGVYNEQFFGPGTRLTVL.

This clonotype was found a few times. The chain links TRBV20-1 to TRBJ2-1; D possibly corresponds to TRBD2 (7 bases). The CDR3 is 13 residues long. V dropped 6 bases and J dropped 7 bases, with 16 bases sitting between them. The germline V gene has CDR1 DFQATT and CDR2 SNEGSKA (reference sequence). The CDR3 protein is CSAAKGGPNEQFF. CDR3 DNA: TGCAGTGCCGCTAAGGGGGGGCCGAATGAGCAGTTCTTC.

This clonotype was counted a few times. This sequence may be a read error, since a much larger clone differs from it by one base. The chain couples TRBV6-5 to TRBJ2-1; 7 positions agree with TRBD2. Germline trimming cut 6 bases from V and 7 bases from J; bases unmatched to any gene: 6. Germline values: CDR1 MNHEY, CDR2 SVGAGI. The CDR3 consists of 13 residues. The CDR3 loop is CASRQREGNEQFF. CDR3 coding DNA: TGTGCCAGCAGGCAGCGGGAAGGGAATGAGCAGTTCTTC.

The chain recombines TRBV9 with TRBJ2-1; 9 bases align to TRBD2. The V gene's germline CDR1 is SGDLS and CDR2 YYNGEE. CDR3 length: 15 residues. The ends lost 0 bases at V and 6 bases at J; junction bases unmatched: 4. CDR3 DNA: TGTGCCAGCAGCGTAGAAGGCGGGAGGGCCAATGAGCAGTTCTTC. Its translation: CASSVEGGRANEQFF.

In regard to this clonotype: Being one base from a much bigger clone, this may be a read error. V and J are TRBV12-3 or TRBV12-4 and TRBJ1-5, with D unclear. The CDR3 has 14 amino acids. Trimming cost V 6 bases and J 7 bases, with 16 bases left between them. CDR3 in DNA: TGTGCCAGCAGGCCGCCGGGTAGGGCGCAGCCCCAGCATTTT. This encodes CASRPPGRAQPQHF.

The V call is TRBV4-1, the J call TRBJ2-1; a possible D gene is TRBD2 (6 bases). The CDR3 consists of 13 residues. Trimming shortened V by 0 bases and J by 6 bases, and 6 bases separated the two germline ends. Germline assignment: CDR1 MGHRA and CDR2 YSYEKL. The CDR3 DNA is TGCGCCAGCAGCCAAGAGGGAGGCAATGAGCAGTTCTTC. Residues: CASSQEGGNEQFF.

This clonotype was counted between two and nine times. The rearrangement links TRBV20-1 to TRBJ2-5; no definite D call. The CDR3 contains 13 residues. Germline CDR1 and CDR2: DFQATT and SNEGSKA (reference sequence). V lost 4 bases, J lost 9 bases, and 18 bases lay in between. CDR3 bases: TGCAGTGCTAAGGCCCTGGGCCGGGTGGCCCAGTACTTC. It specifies CSAKALGRVAQYF.

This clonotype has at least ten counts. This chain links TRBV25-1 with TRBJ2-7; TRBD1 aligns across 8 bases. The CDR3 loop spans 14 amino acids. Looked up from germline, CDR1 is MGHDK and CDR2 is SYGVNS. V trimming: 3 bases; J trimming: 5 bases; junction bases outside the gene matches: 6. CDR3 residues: CASSDPQGAHEQYF. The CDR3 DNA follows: TGTGCCAGCAGTGATCCGCAGGGGGCCCACGAGCAGTACTTC.

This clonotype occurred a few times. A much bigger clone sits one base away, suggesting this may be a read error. The CDR3 DNA is TGCAGTGCTAGACCTCGGGCTGGTTACGAGCAGTACTTC. It codes for CSARPRAGYEQYF. The V gene is TRBV20-1, the J gene TRBJ2-7, with D hard to call. Trimming pared 2 bases from V and 4 bases from J, leaving 12 bases between. The CDR3 length is 13 residues. Germline lookup yields CDR1 DFQATT and CDR2 SNEGSKA (reference sequence).

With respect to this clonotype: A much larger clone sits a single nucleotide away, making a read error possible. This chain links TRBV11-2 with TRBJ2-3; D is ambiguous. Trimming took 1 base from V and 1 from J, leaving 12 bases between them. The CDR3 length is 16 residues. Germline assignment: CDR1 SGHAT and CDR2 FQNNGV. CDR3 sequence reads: CASSLGPPLGTDTQYF. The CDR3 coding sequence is TGTGCCAGCAGCTTAGGCCCCCCATTGGGCACAGATACGCAGTATTTT.

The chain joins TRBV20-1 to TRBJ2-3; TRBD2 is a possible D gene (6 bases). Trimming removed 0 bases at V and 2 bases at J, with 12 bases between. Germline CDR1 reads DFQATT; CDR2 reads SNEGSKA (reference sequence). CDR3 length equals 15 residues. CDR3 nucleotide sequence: TGCAGTGCTAGAGAGGGGGGAGAGACCACAGATACGCAGTATTTT. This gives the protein CSAREGGETTDTQYF.

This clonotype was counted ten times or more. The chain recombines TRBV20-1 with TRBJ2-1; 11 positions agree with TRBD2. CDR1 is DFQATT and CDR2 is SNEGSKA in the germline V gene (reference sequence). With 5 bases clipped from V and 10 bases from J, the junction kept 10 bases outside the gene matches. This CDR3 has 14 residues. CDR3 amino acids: CSAGLAGGPREQFF. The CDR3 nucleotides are TGCAGTGCTGGATTAGCGGGGGGGCCAAGGGAGCAGTTCTTC.

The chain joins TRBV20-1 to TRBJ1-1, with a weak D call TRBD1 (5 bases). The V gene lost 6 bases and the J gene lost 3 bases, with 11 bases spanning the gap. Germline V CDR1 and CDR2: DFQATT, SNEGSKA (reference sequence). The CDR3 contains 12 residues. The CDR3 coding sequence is TGCAGTGCCCCCGTGGGGGACACTGAAGCTTTCTTT. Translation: CSAPVGDTEAFF.

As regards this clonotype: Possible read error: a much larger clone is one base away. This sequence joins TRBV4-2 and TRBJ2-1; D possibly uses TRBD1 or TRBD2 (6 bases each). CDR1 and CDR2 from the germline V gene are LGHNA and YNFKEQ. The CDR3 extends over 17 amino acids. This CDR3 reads CASSQETVGGRDNKQFF. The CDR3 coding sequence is TGTGCCAGCAGCCAAGAAACTGTAGGGGGGCGAGACAATAAGCAGTTCTTC.

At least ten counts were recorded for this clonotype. CDR3 loop: CASSSRQGPYEQYF. CDR3 nucleotides: TGTGCCAGCAGCTCCCGACAGGGGCCCTACGAGCAGTACTTC. The chain has TRBV4-2 and TRBJ2-7, with 8 nucleotides matching TRBD1. Germline V gene data show CDR1 as LGHNA and CDR2 as YNFKEQ. The CDR3 runs to 14 residues. V shed 5 bases, J shed 2 bases, and the junction held 5 bases outside the gene matches.

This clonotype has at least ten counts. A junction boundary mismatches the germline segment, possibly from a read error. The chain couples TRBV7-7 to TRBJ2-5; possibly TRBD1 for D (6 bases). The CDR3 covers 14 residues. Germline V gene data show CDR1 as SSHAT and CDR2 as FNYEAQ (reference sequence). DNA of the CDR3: TGTGCTAGCAGCTTACAGGGATACGGGGAGACCCAGTACTTC. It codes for CASSLQGYGETQYF. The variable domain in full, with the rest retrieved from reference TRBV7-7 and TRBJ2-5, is GAGVSQSPRYKVTKRGQDVTLRCDPISSHATLYWYQQALGQGPEFLTYFNYEAQPDKSGLPSDRFSAERPEGSISTLTIQRTEQRDSAMYRCASSLQGYGETQYFGPGTRLLVL.

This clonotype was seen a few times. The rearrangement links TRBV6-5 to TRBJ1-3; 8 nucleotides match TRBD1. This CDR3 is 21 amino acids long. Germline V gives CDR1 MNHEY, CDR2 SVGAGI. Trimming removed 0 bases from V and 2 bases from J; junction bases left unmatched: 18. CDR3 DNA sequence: TGTGCCAGCAGTTACTCGACGTCCGATCGGGACAGGCGCACTCCTGGAAACACCATATATTTT. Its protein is CASSYSTSDRDRRTPGNTIYF.

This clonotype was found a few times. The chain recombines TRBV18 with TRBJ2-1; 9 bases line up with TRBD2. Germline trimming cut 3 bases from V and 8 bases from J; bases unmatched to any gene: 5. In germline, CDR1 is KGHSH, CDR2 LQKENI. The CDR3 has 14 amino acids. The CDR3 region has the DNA TGTGCCAGCTCACCGGGACTAGCTAACGATGAGCAGTTCTTC. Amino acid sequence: CASSPGLANDEQFF.

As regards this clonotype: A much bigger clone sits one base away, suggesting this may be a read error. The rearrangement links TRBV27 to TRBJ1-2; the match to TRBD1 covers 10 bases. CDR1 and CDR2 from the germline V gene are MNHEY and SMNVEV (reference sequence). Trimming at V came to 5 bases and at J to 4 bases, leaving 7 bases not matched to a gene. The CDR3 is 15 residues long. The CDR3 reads CASSMTGGASYGYTF. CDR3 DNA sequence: TGTGCCAGCAGTATGACAGGGGGCGCAAGCTATGGCTACACCTTC.

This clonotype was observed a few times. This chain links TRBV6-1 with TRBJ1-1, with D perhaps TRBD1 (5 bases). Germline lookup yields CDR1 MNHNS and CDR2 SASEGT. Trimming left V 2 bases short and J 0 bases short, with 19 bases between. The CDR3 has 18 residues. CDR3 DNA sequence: TGTGCCAGCAGTGAATGGGCAGGGATTAGGGCATTGAACACTGAAGCTTTCTTT. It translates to CASSEWAGIRALNTEAFF.

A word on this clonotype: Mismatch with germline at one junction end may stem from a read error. CDR3 nucleotide sequence: TGTGCCAGCAGCTCTAACCGGGACAGGTTTAACAATGAGCAGCACTTC. Protein sequence: CASSSNRDRFNNEQHF. The chain combines TRBV7-3 with TRBJ2-1, with TRBD1 matching 8 bases. The germline V gene has CDR1 SGHTA and CDR2 FQGTGA. The CDR3 runs 16 residues.